This T cell receptor beta chain was captured in a study of radiation and T cells in renal cell carcinoma (TCRdb year 2020). About the full investigation: The samples were obtained from a clinical trial, where primary renal cell carcinomas were treated with 15 Gy stereotactic body radiation therapy and then removed by nephrectomy 4 weeks afterward. In total, 50 to 55 samples underwent TCR beta sequencing: 25 or so tumors plus 27 peripheral blood samples. In the approximately 53 samples combined, some 4,000,000 unique CDR3 nucleotide sequences were found, encoding about 2,700,000 unique CDR3 amino acid sequences. Results the study describes overall, beyond this receptor: Top tumor clonotypes rose in blood from baseline to 2 weeks post-radiation, then contracted by 4 weeks, suggesting transient expansion of tumor-resident clones. Because no pretreatment tumor biopsies were available, whether clonotypes were present in the tumor at baseline could not be determined. Because the trial had a single-armed design, the trial could not examine how radiation dose or scheduling affected the TCR repertoire. Changes in the blood repertoire were not tracked past 4 weeks after treatment.

Comment on this clone: What antigen it recognizes has not been identified. No clone much larger than this one lies a single base away; base qualities are absent.

The sample's time point label, decoded: baseline pretreatment blood. Interpreted using the paper, the treatment or condition label stands for: 15 Gy SBRT to primary tumor, nephrectomy 4 weeks later. To track tumor-enriched clonotypes, serial peripheral blood was sampled from radiation-treated patients at baseline and at 2 weeks and 4 weeks after SBRT. Every patient's renal cell carcinoma showed clear cell pathology. Genomic DNA for TCR sequencing was prepared using the QIAamp DNA Blood Mini Kit (Qiagen). Samples were included in the analyses only if all quality control checks were passed. Following the manufacturer's recommendations, the immunoSEQ kit was used to generate TCR beta libraries from genomic DNA. Library preparation used a first multiplex PCR with proprietary primers, then a second PCR adding unique barcodes, with bead cleanups after each round. A positive control reaction and a negative control reaction, both provided in the kit, were run with every batch of samples. The final libraries underwent checking on an Agilent 4200 TapeStation D1000 ScreenTape, volumetric pooling, and quantification by qPCR. Sequencing was performed on an Illumina NextSeq500 using a MidOutput 150-cycle cartridge, with 156 Read1 cycles, 15 Index1 cycles, and the kit custom primers. The pooled library was loaded at 0.9 to 1 pM with a roughly 20% PhiX control spike-in. In the original analysis: Vendor-processed data were analyzed in R, with a clonotype defined as all T cells sharing the same CDR3 nucleotide sequence. In the clone abundance analyses, frequencies in each sample were normalized to that sample's 10,000 most abundant clones. Public T cell clones, which averaged fewer than five per sample, were removed prior to analysis. A difference in abundance of at least 32-fold between compartments was used to define tumor-enriched and baseline blood-enriched clonotypes. A beta-binomial differential abundance model was used to identify clonotypes that expanded or contracted between blood time points. Similarity between tumor and blood repertoires was quantified using the Baroni-Urbani and Buser coefficient, and groups were compared with two-tailed Wilcoxon tests in R. The table comes from immuneACCESS by way of TCRdb, which keeps in-frame sequences with V and J called. Part of the clones is missing from these tables; in studies checked, under half for an unresolved V gene and the rest for unknown reasons. V and J calls plus clone size are reproduced from that table; the DNA served to infer D and trimming. Counted in this sample were 150,000 or so clones; 88% of them appeared once. Over 3.5% of the sample is in the top ten clones.

This specimen consisted of blood, obtained from a patient whose treatment included radiotherapy and nephrectomy. The clonotype comes from a woman aged 70 to 79 with renal cell carcinoma.

The DNA reads as follows: TGTGCCAGCAGCTTAGTACGAGGGACTAGCATAAACATTCAGTACTTC. Its translation is CASSLVRGTSINIQYF. The sequence links TRBV11-2 to TRBJ2-4; the junction holds 9 bases that match TRBD2. At the junction V is shortened by 1 base and J by 6 bases; bases outside the gene matches: 7. The CDR3 holds 16 amino acids from the cysteine to the phenylalanine. Just the 48-base CDR3 DNA is kept, in frame starting at base 1. CDR1 SGHAT and CDR2 FQNNGV were looked up in the germline V gene.